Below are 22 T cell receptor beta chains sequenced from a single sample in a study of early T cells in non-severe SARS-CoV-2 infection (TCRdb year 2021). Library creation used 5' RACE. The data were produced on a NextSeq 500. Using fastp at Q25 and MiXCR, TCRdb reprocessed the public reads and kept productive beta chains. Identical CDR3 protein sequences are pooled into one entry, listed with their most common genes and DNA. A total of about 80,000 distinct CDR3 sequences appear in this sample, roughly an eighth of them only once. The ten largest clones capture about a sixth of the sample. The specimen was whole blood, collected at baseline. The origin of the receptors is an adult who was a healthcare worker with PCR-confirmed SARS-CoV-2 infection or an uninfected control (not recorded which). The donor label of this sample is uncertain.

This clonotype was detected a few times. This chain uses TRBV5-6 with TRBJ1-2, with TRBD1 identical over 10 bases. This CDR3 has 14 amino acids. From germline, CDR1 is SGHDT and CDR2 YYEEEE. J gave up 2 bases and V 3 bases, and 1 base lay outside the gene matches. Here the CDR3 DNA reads TGTGCCAGCAGCTGGGACAGGGGCAACTATGGCTACACCTTC. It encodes CASSWDRGNYGYTF.

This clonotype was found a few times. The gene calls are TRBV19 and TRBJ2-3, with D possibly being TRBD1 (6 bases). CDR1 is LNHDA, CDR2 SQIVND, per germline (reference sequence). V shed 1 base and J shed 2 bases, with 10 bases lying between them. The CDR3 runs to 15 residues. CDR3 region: CASSIVTGITDTQYF. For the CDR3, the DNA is TGTGCCAGTAGTATAGTTACAGGGATCACAGATACGCAGTATTTT.

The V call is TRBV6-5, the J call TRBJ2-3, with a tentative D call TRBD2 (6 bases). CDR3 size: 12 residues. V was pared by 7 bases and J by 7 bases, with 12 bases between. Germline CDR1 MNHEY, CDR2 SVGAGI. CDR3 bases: TGTGCCAGCACCGGGGACTTTCATACGCAGTATTTT. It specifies CASTGDFHTQYF.

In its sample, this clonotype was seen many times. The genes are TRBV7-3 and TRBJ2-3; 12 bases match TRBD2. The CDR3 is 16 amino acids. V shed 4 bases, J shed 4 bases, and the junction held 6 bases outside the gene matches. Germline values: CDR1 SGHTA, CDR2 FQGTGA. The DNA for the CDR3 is TGTGCCAGCAGCTCGTCTCTAGCGGGAGGGGCAGATACGCAGTATTTT. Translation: CASSSSLAGGADTQYF. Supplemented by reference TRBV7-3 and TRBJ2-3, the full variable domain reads GAGVSQTPSNKVTEKGKYVELRCDPISGHTALYWYRQSLGQGPEFLIYFQGTGAADDSGLPNDRFFAVRPEGSVSTLKIQRTERGDSAVYLCASSSSLAGGADTQYFGPGTRLTVL.

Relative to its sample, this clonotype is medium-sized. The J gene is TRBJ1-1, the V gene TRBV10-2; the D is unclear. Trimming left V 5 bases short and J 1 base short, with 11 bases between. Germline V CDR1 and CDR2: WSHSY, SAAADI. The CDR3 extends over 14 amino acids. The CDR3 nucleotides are TGCGCCAGCAGTAACACAAAATCGAACACTGAAGCTTTCTTT. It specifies CASSNTKSNTEAFF.

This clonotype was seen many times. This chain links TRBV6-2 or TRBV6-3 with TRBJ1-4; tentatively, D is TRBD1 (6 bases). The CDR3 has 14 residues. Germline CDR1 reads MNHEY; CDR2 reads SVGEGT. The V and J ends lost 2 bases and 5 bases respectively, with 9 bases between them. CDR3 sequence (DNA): TGTGCCAGCAGTTACAGACAGGAGAATGAAAAACTGTTTTTT. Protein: CASSYRQENEKLFF.

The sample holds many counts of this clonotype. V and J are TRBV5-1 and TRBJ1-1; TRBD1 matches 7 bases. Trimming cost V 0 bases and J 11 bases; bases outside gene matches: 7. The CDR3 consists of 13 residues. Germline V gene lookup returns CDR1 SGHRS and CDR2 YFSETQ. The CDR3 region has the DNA TGCGCCAGCAGCTTGGCACAGGGGCGTGGGGCTTTCTTT. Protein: CASSLAQGRGAFF. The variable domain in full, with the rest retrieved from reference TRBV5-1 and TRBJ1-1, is KAGVTQTPRYLIKTRGQQVTLSCSPISGHRSVSWYQQTPGQGLQFLFEYFSETQRNKGNFPGRFSGRQFSNSRSEMNVSTLELGDSALYLCASSLAQGRGAFFGQGTRLTVV.

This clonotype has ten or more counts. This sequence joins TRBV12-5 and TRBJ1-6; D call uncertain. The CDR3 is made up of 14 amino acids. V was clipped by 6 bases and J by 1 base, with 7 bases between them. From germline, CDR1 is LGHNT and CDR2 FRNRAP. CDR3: CASGLTSYNSPLHF. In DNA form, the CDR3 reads TGTGCTAGTGGCCTGACATCCTATAATTCACCCCTCCACTTT.

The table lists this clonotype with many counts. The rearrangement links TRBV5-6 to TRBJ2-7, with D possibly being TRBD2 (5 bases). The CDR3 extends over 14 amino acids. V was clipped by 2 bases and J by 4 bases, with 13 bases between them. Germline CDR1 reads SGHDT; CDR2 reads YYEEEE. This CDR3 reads CASSFWAPGYEQYF. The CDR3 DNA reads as TGTGCCAGCAGCTTTTGGGCACCGGGGTACGAGCAGTACTTC.

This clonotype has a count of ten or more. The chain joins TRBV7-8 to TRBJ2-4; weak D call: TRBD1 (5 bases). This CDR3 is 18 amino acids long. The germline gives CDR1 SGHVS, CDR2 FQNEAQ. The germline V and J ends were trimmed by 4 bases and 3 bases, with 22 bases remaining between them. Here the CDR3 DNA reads TGTGCCAGCAGCTCGACACCGTCCCAATGGGGCCACAAAAACATTCAGTACTTC. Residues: CASSSTPSQWGHKNIQYF. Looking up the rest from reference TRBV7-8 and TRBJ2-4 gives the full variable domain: GAGVSQSPRYKVAKRGQDVALRCDPISGHVSLFWYQQALGQGPEFLTYFQNEAQLDKSGLPSDRFFAERPEGSVSTLKIQRTQQEDSAVYLCASSSTPSQWGHKNIQYFGAGTRLSVL.

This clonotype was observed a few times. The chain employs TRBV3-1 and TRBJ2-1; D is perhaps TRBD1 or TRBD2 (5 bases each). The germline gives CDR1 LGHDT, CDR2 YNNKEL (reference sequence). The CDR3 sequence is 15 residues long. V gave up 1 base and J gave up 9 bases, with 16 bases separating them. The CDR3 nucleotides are TGTGCCAGCAGCCAAGTAGGGACCTTGGAAGCTGAGCAGTTCTTC. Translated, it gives CASSQVGTLEAEQFF.

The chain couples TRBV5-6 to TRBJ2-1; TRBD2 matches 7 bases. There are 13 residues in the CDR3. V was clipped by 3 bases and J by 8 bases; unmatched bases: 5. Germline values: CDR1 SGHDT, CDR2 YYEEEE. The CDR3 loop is CASSSRTRDEQFF. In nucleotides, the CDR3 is TGTGCCAGCAGCTCCCGGACTAGGGATGAGCAGTTCTTC.

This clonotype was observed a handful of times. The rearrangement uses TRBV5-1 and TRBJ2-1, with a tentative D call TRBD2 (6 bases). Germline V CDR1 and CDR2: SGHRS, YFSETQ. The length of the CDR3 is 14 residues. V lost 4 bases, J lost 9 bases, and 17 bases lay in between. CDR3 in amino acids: CASSPGTLAAEQFF. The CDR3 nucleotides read TGCGCCAGCAGCCCAGGGACTCTTGCGGCTGAGCAGTTCTTC.

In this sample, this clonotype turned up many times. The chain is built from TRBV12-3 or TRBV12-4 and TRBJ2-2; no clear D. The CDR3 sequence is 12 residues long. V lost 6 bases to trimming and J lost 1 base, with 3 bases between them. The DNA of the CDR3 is TGTGCCAGCAGGAGGAACACCGGGGAGCTGTTTTTT. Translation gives CASRRNTGELFF.

This chain's CDR3 is CASSLSAQGRNYGYTF. The DNA for the CDR3 is TGCGCCAGCAGCCTTTCGGCGCAGGGGCGTAACTATGGCTACACCTTC. The rearrangement links TRBV4-1 to TRBJ1-2, with a tentative D call TRBD1 (6 bases). With 4 bases removed from V and 1 base from J, the gap between germline ends came to 16 bases. CDR1 and CDR2 from the germline V gene are MGHRA and YSYEKL. The CDR3 extends over 16 amino acids.

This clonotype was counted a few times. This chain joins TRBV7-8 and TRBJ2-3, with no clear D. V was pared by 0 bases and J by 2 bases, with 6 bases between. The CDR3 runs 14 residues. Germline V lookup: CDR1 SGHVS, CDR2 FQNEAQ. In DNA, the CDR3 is TGTGCCAGCAGCTTAGCGTCGGACACAGATACGCAGTATTTT. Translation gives CASSLASDTDTQYF.

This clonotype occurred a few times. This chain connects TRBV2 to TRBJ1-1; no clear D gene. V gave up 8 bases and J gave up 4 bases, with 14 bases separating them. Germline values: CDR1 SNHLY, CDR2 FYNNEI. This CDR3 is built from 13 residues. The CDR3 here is CASGPDGFTEAFF. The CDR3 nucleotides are TGTGCCAGCGGGCCCGATGGTTTCACTGAAGCTTTCTTT.

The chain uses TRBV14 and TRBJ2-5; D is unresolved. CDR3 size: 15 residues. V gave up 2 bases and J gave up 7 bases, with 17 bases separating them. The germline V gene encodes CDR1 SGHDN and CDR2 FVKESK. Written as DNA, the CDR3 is TGTGCCAGCAGCCAACTCGACACCGTCCTTCGGACCCAGTACTTC. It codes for CASSQLDTVLRTQYF.

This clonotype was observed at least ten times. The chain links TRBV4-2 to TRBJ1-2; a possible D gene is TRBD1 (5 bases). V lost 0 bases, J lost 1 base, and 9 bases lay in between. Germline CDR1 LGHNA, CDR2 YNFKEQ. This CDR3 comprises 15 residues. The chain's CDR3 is CASSQDGRGNYGYTF. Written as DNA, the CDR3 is TGTGCCAGCAGCCAAGATGGTAGGGGTAACTATGGCTACACCTTC.

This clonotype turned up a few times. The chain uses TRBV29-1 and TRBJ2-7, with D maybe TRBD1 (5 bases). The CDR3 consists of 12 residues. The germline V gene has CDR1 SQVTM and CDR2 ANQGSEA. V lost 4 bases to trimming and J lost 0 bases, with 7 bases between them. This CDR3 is CSVVQASYEQYF. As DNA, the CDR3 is TGCAGCGTTGTACAGGCCTCCTACGAGCAGTACTTC.

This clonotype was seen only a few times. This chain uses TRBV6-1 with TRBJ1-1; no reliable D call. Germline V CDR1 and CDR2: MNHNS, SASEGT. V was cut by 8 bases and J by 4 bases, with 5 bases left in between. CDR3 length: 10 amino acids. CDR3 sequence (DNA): TGTGCCAGCTACTTCACTGAAGCTTTCTTT. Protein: CASYFTEAFF.

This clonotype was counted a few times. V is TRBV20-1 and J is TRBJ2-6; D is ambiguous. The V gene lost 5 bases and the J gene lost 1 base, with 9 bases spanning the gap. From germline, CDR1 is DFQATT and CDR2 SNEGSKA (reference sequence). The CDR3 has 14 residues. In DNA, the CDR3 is TGCAGTGCTTACCGAGAATCTGGGGCCAACGTCCTGACTTTC. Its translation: CSAYRESGANVLTF.